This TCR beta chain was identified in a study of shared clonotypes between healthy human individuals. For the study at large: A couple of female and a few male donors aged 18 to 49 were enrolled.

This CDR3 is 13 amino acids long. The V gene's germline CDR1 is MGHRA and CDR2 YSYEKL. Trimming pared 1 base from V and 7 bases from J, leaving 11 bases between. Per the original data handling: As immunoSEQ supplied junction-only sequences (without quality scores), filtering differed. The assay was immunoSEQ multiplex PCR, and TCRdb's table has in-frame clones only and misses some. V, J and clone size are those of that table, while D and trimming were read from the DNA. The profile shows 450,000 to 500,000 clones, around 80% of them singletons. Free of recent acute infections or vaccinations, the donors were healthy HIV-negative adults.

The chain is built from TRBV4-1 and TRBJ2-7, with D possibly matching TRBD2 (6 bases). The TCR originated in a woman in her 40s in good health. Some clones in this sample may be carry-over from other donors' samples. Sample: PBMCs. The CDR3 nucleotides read TGCGCCAGCAGCCAAGTTGGAGGGGCTGAGCAGTACTTC. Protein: CASSQVGGAEQYF.